Listed below are T cell receptor beta chains from one sample, sequenced in a study of identical twins. MiXCR, applied by TCRdb to the 5' RACE reads, yields one record per CDR3 protein. The sample records roughly 720,000 distinct CDR3 sequences, roughly 18% being singletons. This sample was shared with a second study, whose subject was T cells expressing NK-cell markers.

Sequenced material: PBMCs. The source is a woman in her late teens or twenties in good health. Both conserved end residues are part of each CDR3. The D gene is left open where the match is weak. Expanded clones get a size class; other rows say once, few or many, or leave the size out.

CDR3: CASSTRRSPAYEQYF
DNA: TGTGCCAGCAGCACAAGACGATCCCCGGCCTACGAGCAGTACTTC
D: .
size: many
J: TRBJ2-7
V: TRBV6-1

CDR3: CASSQLTGSAEQYF
DNA: TGTGCCAGCAGCCAACTGACAGGGTCGGCCGAGCAGTACTTC
D: TRBD1
size: .
J: TRBJ2-7
V: TRBV12-3/TRBV12-4

CDR3: CASSDAGGPYEQYF
DNA: TGTGCCAGCAGTGACGCGGGGGGGCCCTACGAGCAGTACTTC
D: TRBD2
size: .
J: TRBJ2-7
V: TRBV12-3/TRBV12-4

CDR3: CASSYGGQGFDEQYF
DNA: TGTGCCAGCAGTTATGGAGGACAGGGTTTCGACGAGCAGTACTTC
D: TRBD1
size: .
J: TRBJ2-7
V: TRBV6-2/TRBV6-3

CDR3: CSARVPGLAADTQYF
DNA: TGCAGTGCTAGAGTCCCGGGACTAGCGGCCGATACGCAGTATTTT
D: TRBD2
size: .
J: TRBJ2-3
V: TRBV20-1

CDR3: CASIQRRGRVGTEAFF
DNA: TGTGCCAGCATCCAGAGGAGGGGGCGGGTTGGCACTGAAGCTTTCTTT
D: TRBD1
size: .
J: TRBJ1-1
V: TRBV6-2/TRBV6-3

CDR3: CASSTTGANTGELFF
DNA: TGTGCCAGCAGCACGACAGGGGCGAACACCGGGGAGCTGTTTTTT
D: TRBD1
size: .
J: TRBJ2-2
V: TRBV7-9

CDR3: CASSLASVTYEQYF
DNA: TGTGCCAGCAGCTTAGCTAGCGTAACCTACGAGCAGTACTTC
D: .
size: .
J: TRBJ2-7
V: TRBV7-2

CDR3: CASVPRGWRGYTF
DNA: TGTGCCAGCGTGCCTAGGGGGTGGAGGGGCTACACCTTC
D: .
size: .
J: TRBJ1-2
V: TRBV2

CDR3: CASSPFDRQWDRATDTQYF
DNA: TGTGCCAGCAGCCCTTTTGATCGGCAATGGGACCGAGCCACAGATACGCAGTATTTT
D: .
size: .
J: TRBJ2-3
V: TRBV4-2

CDR3: CASSETGGPLSYEQYF
DNA: TGTGCCAGCAGTGAAACAGGGGGTCCTCTCTCCTACGAGCAGTACTTC
D: TRBD1
size: few
J: TRBJ2-7
V: TRBV6-1

CDR3: CATSRDPQETQYF
DNA: TGTGCAACCTCGCGGGACCCGCAAGAGACCCAGTACTTC
D: .
size: .
J: TRBJ2-5
V: TRBV6-2/TRBV6-3

CDR3: CASSQDRLAAYNEQFF
DNA: TGCGCCAGCAGCCAAGATCGACTAGCGGCTTACAATGAGCAGTTCTTC
D: TRBD2
size: few
J: TRBJ2-1
V: TRBV4-3

CDR3: CASSETGTMNTEAFF
DNA: TGTGCCAGCAGTGAAACGGGGACCATGAACACTGAAGCTTTCTTT
D: .
size: .
J: TRBJ1-1
V: TRBV25-1

CDR3: CASTLDSRVTQHF
DNA: TGTGCCAGCACGCTCGACAGCAGGGTGACCCAGCATTTT
D: .
size: few
J: TRBJ1-5
V: TRBV12-3/TRBV12-4

CDR3: CASSPQVGAMIEAFF
DNA: TGTGCCAGCAGTCCTCAGGTTGGAGCTATGATTGAAGCTTTCTTT
D: .
size: .
J: TRBJ1-1
V: TRBV12-3/TRBV12-4

CDR3: CASAIGGREETQYF
DNA: TGCGCCAGCGCAATTGGAGGCAGGGAAGAGACCCAGTACTTC
D: .
size: .
J: TRBJ2-5
V: TRBV5-1

CDR3: CASSLNARDYEQYF
DNA: TGTGCCAGCAGTTTAAATGCCAGGGACTACGAGCAGTACTTC
D: .
size: .
J: TRBJ2-7
V: TRBV12-3/TRBV12-4

CDR3: CSARGGETQYF
DNA: TGCAGTGCCAGGGGGGGAGAGACCCAGTACTTC
D: .
size: many
J: TRBJ2-5
V: TRBV20-1

CDR3: CASSYSAQRTGLSYTQYF
DNA: TGTGCCAGCAGTTACTCGGCGCAGAGGACGGGACTATCGTATACGCAGTATTTT
D: TRBD2
size: .
J: TRBJ2-3
V: TRBV6-5

CDR3: CSARRGLNYEQYF
DNA: TGCAGTGCTAGGAGGGGCCTTAACTACGAGCAGTACTTC
D: .
size: many
J: TRBJ2-7
V: TRBV20-1

CDR3: CASSYSGGKAETQYF
DNA: TGTGCCAGCAGTTATTCAGGGGGCAAGGCAGAGACCCAGTACTTC
D: TRBD1
size: few
J: TRBJ2-5
V: TRBV6-5

CDR3: CSTIAGVYGYTF
DNA: TGCAGTACCATCGCCGGGGTCTATGGCTACACCTTC
D: .
size: .
J: TRBJ1-2
V: TRBV20-1

CDR3: CASALAGGFTDTQYF
DNA: TGTGCCAGCGCGTTAGCGGGGGGGTTCACAGATACGCAGTATTTT
D: TRBD2
size: few
J: TRBJ2-3
V: TRBV6-1

CDR3: CASSLSGILTYEQYF
DNA: TGTGCCAGCAGCTTGTCCGGGATCCTTACCTACGAGCAGTACTTC
D: .
size: many
J: TRBJ2-7
V: TRBV5-5

CDR3: CASSFLAGAGGANNEQFF
DNA: TGCGCCAGCAGCTTCCTAGCTGGCGCGGGAGGGGCGAACAATGAGCAGTTCTTC
D: TRBD2
size: .
J: TRBJ2-1
V: TRBV5-1

CDR3: CASSTRGAIYGYTF
DNA: TGTGCCAGCAGCACTAGGGGGGCGATCTATGGCTACACCTTC
D: .
size: many
J: TRBJ1-2
V: TRBV7-9

CDR3: CASSFFRDRVTEAFF
DNA: TGTGCCAGCAGCTTCTTCCGGGACAGGGTTACTGAAGCTTTCTTT
D: TRBD1
size: .
J: TRBJ1-1
V: TRBV7-9

CDR3: CASIPSGGRSYNEQFF
DNA: TGTGCCAGCATTCCTAGCGGGGGACGCTCCTACAATGAGCAGTTCTTC
D: TRBD2
size: few
J: TRBJ2-1
V: TRBV28

CDR3: CASGVTASYGYTF
DNA: TGTGCTAGTGGTGTGACAGCCTCCTATGGCTACACCTTC
D: .
size: .
J: TRBJ1-2
V: TRBV12-5

CDR3: CASSQDRDSGANVLTF
DNA: TGCGCCAGCAGCCAGGACAGGGACTCTGGGGCCAACGTCCTGACTTTC
D: TRBD1
size: .
J: TRBJ2-6
V: TRBV4-1

CDR3: CASRGWGALLNGYTF
DNA: TGTGCCAGCAGGGGGTGGGGGGCCCTACTGAATGGCTACACCTTC
D: .
size: .
J: TRBJ1-2
V: TRBV6-1

CDR3: CASSYRAGTRNTGELFF
DNA: TGTGCCAGCAGCTATAGAGCGGGGACTAGGAACACCGGGGAGCTGTTTTTT
D: TRBD2
size: .
J: TRBJ2-2
V: TRBV7-9

CDR3: CASSRGTSPGTKEQFF
DNA: TGTGCCAGCAGCCGCGGCACTAGCCCAGGGACTAAAGAGCAGTTCTTC
D: TRBD2
size: few
J: TRBJ2-1
V: TRBV3-1

CDR3: CASSSGDQAAQYF
DNA: TGTGCCAGCAGCAGTGGAGATCAGGCGGCCCAGTACTTC
D: .
size: few
J: TRBJ2-5
V: TRBV9

CDR3: CASSSPLATSTDTQYF
DNA: TGTGCCAGCAGTTCCCCTCTAGCGACTAGCACAGATACGCAGTATTTT
D: .
size: .
J: TRBJ2-3
V: TRBV12-3/TRBV12-4